The 23 T cell receptor beta chains reported below all come from one sample, sequenced in a study of spatial heterogeneity in lung cancer. MiXCR was run by TCRdb on the 5' RACE reads, yielding one entry per CDR3 protein. The sample has approximately 90,000 distinct CDR3 sequences, approximately 8.9% seen once. The time point is: sample taken at primary tumor resection. Sequencing was performed on whole RNA extracted from tumor and nontumor lung tissue, or from frozen PBMC, and the material was left unsorted. This sample comprised PBMCs, obtained at surgery. These receptors came from a male donor with early-stage non-small cell lung cancer.

This clonotype was seen more than once but under ten times. CDR3 loop: CASSGTGSEKLFF. CDR3 bases: TGTGCCAGCAGTGGGACAGGGAGTGAAAAACTGTTTTTT. This chain links TRBV2 with TRBJ1-4, with 8 positions matching TRBD1. In germline, CDR1 is SNHLY, CDR2 FYNNEI. V lost 4 bases to trimming and J lost 7 bases; unmatched junction nucleotides: 2. This CDR3 comprises 13 residues.

The genes are TRBV3-1 and TRBJ2-2; D call uncertain. Germline CDR1 reads LGHDT; CDR2 reads YNNKEL (reference sequence). The ends were cut back, 0 bases at V and 1 base at J, with 6 bases in the middle. This CDR3 is 15 amino acids long. The CDR3 bases are TGTGCCAGCAGCCAAGACAAGCGGAACACCGGGGAGCTGTTTTTT. It specifies CASSQDKRNTGELFF.

The chain links TRBV7-2 to TRBJ2-2, with 7 positions matching TRBD1. J lost 2 bases, V lost 4 bases, and 4 bases had no gene match. The CDR3 loop spans 15 amino acids. The V gene's germline CDR1 is SGHTA and CDR2 FQGNSA. CDR3 DNA: TGTGCCAGCAGCTCGGGACAGTTCAACACCGGGGAGCTGTTTTTT. It yields the protein CASSSGQFNTGELFF. The full variable domain, its missing parts supplied by reference TRBV7-2 and TRBJ2-2, is GAGVSQSPSNKVTEKGKDVELRCDPISGHTALYWYRQSLGQGLEFLIYFQGNSAPDKSGLPSDRFSAERTGGSVSTLTIQRTQQEDSAVYLCASSSGQFNTGELFFGEGSRLTVL.

The genes are TRBV3-1 and TRBJ2-5; D unclear. The germline V gene encodes CDR1 LGHDT and CDR2 YNNKEL (reference sequence). The V gene lost 0 bases and the J gene lost 2 bases, with 4 bases spanning the gap. The CDR3 consists of 13 residues. CDR3 sequence: CASSQDDQETQYF. The CDR3 DNA reads as TGTGCCAGCAGCCAAGACGATCAAGAGACCCAGTACTTC.

The chain combines TRBV20-1 with TRBJ2-3, with TRBD1 as a possible D gene (5 bases). CDR3 size: 15 residues. Germline CDR1 DFQATT, CDR2 SNEGSKA (reference sequence). Trimming left V 1 base short and J 2 bases short, with 13 bases between. The CDR3 protein is CSARGGSSPTDTQYF. The CDR3 region has the DNA TGCAGTGCTAGAGGGGGCTCCTCGCCCACAGATACGCAGTATTTT.

The V gene is TRBV20-1, the J gene TRBJ1-2; D gene ambiguous. From germline, CDR1 is DFQATT and CDR2 SNEGSKA (reference sequence). Trimming took 0 bases from V and 4 from J, leaving 18 bases between them. This CDR3 spans 16 amino acids. The CDR3 is CSARDPLAGMGYGYTF. DNA of the CDR3: TGCAGTGCTAGAGATCCCTTAGCCGGGATGGGCTATGGCTACACCTTC.

The table lists this clonotype with many counts. The chain uses TRBV2 and TRBJ2-7, with D perhaps matching TRBD1 (5 bases). Germline V gene lookup returns CDR1 SNHLY and CDR2 FYNNEI. CDR3 length: 12 residues. Trimming pared 2 bases from V and 12 bases from J, leaving 14 bases between. In DNA form, the CDR3 reads TGTGCCAGCAGTGAATATCAGCAGGGTCTGTACTTC. Translated, it gives CASSEYQQGLYF.

The chain links TRBV20-1 to TRBJ1-5; unclear D gene. Germline values: CDR1 DFQATT, CDR2 SNEGSKA (reference sequence). With 3 bases removed from V and 4 bases from J, the gap between germline ends came to 10 bases. This CDR3 is built from 13 residues. In DNA form, the CDR3 reads TGCAGTGCTAGCGACCCAGGAAATCAGCCCCAGCATTTT. As protein: CSASDPGNQPQHF.

This clonotype has at least ten counts. The gene calls are TRBV29-1 and TRBJ2-2; D is undetermined. This CDR3 has 14 residues. Deletions cut 5 bases from V and 0 bases from J, with 10 bases between. CDR1 SQVTM and CDR2 ANQGSEA come from the germline V gene. This CDR3 is CSVFGSPNTGELFF. In DNA, the CDR3 is TGCAGCGTTTTTGGGTCCCCGAACACCGGGGAGCTGTTTTTT.

This clonotype was counted only a few times. The CDR3 DNA is TGTGCCAGCTCCTCGACTAGACCATACAATGAGCAGTTCTTC. It specifies CASSSTRPYNEQFF. This sequence joins TRBV18 and TRBJ2-1, with a weak D call TRBD2 (6 bases). From germline, CDR1 is KGHSH and CDR2 LQKENI. This CDR3 is 14 amino acids long. V lost 6 bases and J lost 4, with 13 bases in between.

Turning to this clonotype: The junction differs from germline at one of its ends, possibly a read error. The chain joins TRBV12-3 or TRBV12-4 to TRBJ2-5; TRBD1 or TRBD2 may be the D gene (5 bases each). CDR3 length: 13 residues. The CDR3 sequence: CGSSPGRGETQYF. The CDR3 DNA reads as TGTGGCAGCAGCCCGGGGCGCGGGGAGACCCAGTACTTC.

This chain connects TRBV30 to TRBJ2-3; TRBD2 matches at 9 bases. CDR1 GTSNPN and CDR2 SVGIG come from the germline V gene (reference sequence). The junction had 10 bases not matched to a gene; V was cut back by 3 bases and J by 6 bases. The CDR3 is 15 residues long. CDR3 region: CAWRTSRLAGDTQYF. CDR3 bases: TGTGCCTGGAGAACATCACGGCTAGCGGGGGATACGCAGTATTTT.

This clonotype appeared a few times. The chain is built from TRBV2 and TRBJ2-7; D possibly corresponds to TRBD1 (6 bases). The CDR3 consists of 15 residues. Trimming took 10 bases from V and 0 from J, leaving 19 bases between them. The V gene's germline CDR1 is SNHLY and CDR2 FYNNEI. The CDR3 nucleotides read TGTGCCAACCGCTTTGCACAGGGTGGCTCCTACGAGCAGTACTTC. The encoded protein is CANRFAQGGSYEQYF.

The sample holds many counts of this clonotype. The chain recombines TRBV5-6 with TRBJ1-4, with TRBD1 matching 7 bases. This CDR3 is 15 amino acids long. The germline V gene encodes CDR1 SGHDT and CDR2 YYEEEE. The junction had 11 bases not matched to a gene; V was cut back by 4 bases and J by 8 bases. The CDR3 DNA is TGTGCCAGCAGCGCTTGGGACAGCTTAGGAGAAAAACTGTTTTTT. This gives the protein CASSAWDSLGEKLFF.

The chain joins TRBV27 to TRBJ2-7; 8 nucleotides match TRBD1. The ends lost 3 bases at V and 4 bases at J; junction bases unmatched: 8. Germline V gene data show CDR1 as MNHEY and CDR2 as SMNVEV (reference sequence). CDR3 size: 15 residues. CDR3 sequence: CASSFGQGGFYEQYF. The CDR3 bases are TGTGCCAGCAGTTTCGGACAGGGAGGTTTTTACGAGCAGTACTTC.

There are a few counts of this clonotype. The chain recombines TRBV6-5 with TRBJ1-6, with a weak D call TRBD1 (6 bases). V lost 0 bases, J lost 6 bases, and 12 bases lay in between. The CDR3 spans 16 residues. Germline CDR1 reads MNHEY; CDR2 reads SVGAGI. The CDR3 spells CASSYSPGASNSPLHF. Here the CDR3 DNA reads TGTGCCAGCAGTTACTCGCCGGGGGCGAGTAATTCACCCCTCCACTTT.

In its sample, this clonotype was seen a few times. J is TRBJ1-1 and V is TRBV12-3 or TRBV12-4; 8 bases align to TRBD1. V was pared by 5 bases and J by 3 bases, with 8 bases of the junction left unmatched. This CDR3 region has 15 residues. CDR3 region: CASSIRQGRDTEAFF. CDR3 DNA sequence: TGTGCCAGCAGTATTAGACAGGGGAGGGACACTGAAGCTTTCTTT.

This clonotype was counted a few times. The chain has TRBV25-1 and TRBJ2-7; 7 nucleotides line up with TRBD1. The germline CDR1 and CDR2 sequences are MGHDK and SYGVNS. With V trimmed by 4 bases and J by 3 bases, 12 bases remained unmatched. CDR3 length: 16 residues. The CDR3 sequence is CASSAPATGRLYEQYF. CDR3 DNA sequence: TGTGCCAGCAGTGCTCCCGCGACAGGGCGGCTCTACGAGCAGTACTTC.

This clonotype has ten or more counts. V and J are TRBV12-3 or TRBV12-4 and TRBJ2-1; D is undetermined. Deletions cut 5 bases from V and 5 bases from J, with 7 bases between. The CDR3 is 12 residues long. CDR3 in amino acids: CASSPFNNEQFF. The CDR3 nucleotides read TGTGCCAGCAGTCCCTTCAACAATGAGCAGTTCTTC.

V and J are TRBV27 and TRBJ1-1; 9 nucleotides agree with TRBD1. J lost 1 base, V lost 8 bases, and 11 bases had no gene match. The CDR3 sequence is 16 residues long. CDR1 MNHEY and CDR2 SMNVEV come from the germline V gene (reference sequence). This CDR3 reads CASGRDRVMSNTEAFF. DNA of the CDR3: TGTGCCAGCGGCCGGGACAGGGTCATGTCGAACACTGAAGCTTTCTTT.

This clonotype was counted many times. The genes are TRBV5-6 and TRBJ1-1, with D possibly matching TRBD1 (5 bases). CDR3 length: 15 amino acids. V gave up 4 bases and J gave up 4 bases, with 17 bases separating them. In germline, CDR1 is SGHDT, CDR2 YYEEEE. DNA for the CDR3: TGTGCCAGCAGCAACCGACAGAACTGGGGCACTGAAGCTTTCTTT. Amino acid sequence: CASSNRQNWGTEAFF.

This clonotype was detected many times. The V call is TRBV28, the J call TRBJ2-2; tentatively, D is TRBD2 (5 bases). This CDR3 comprises 14 residues. Trimming took off 5 bases at V and 1 base at J, with 8 bases between the two ends. CDR1 and CDR2 (germline): MDHEN, SYDVKM. The chain's CDR3 is CASSRGQNTGELFF. The CDR3 DNA is TGTGCCAGCAGTCGCGGGCAGAACACCGGGGAGCTGTTTTTT.

For the CDR3, the DNA is TGCAGCGTTGAGGCAGTCAAGACTAGGACCCAGTACTTC. It encodes CSVEAVKTRTQYF. The chain uses TRBV29-1 and TRBJ2-5; D may be TRBD2 (6 bases). With 3 bases removed from V and 7 bases from J, the gap between germline ends came to 15 bases. Germline assignment: CDR1 SQVTM and CDR2 ANQGSEA. CDR3 length: 13 amino acids.